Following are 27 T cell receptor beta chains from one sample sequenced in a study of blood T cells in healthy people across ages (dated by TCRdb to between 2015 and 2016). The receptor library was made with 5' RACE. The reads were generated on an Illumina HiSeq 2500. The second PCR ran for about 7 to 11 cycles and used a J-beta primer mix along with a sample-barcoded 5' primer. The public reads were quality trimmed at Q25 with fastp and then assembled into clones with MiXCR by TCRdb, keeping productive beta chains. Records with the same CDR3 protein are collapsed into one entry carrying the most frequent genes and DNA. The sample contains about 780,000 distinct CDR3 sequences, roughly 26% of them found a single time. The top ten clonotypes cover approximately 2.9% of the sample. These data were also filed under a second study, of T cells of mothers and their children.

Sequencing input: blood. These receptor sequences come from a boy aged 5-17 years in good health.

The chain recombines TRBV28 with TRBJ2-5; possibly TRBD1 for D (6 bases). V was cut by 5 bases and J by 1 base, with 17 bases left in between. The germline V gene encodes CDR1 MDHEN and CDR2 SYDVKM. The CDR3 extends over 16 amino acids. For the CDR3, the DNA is TGTGCCAGCAGTCCCCCCCGGGCCAGGGGCCAAGAGACCCAGTACTTC. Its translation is CASSPPRARGQETQYF.

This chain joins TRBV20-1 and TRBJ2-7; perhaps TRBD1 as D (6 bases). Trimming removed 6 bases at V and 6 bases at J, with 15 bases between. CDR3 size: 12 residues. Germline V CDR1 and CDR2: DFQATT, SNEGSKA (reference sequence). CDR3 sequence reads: CSAIRQGPEQYF. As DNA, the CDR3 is TGCAGTGCAATTAGGCAGGGGCCCGAGCAGTACTTC.

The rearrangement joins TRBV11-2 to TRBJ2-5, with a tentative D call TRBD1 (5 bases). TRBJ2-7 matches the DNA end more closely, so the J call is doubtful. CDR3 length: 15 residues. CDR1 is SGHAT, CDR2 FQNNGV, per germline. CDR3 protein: CASSHIRQRPYEQYF. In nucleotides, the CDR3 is TGTGCCAGCAGCCATATTAGACAGAGACCATACGAGCAGTACTTC.

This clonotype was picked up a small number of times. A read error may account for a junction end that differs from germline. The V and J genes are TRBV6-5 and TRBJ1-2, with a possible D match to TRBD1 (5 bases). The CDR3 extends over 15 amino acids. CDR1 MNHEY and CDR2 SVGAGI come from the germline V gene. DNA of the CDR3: TGTGCCAGCAGTTACATGGGGGAGTGGGTCGATGGCTACGCCTTC. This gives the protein CASSYMGEWVDGYAF.

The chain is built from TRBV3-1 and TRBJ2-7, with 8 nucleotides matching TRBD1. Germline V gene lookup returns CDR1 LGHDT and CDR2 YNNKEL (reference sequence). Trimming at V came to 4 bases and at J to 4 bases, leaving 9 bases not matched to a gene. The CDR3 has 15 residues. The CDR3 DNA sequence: TGTGCCAGCAGCCCGAGCCGGGACAGGCGTTACGAGCAGTACTTC. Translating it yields CASSPSRDRRYEQYF.

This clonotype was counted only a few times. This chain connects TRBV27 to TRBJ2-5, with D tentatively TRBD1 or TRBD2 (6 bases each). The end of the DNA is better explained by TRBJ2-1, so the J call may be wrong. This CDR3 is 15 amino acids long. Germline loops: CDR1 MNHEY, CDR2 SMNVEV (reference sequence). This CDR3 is CASSYLGGDYNEQFF. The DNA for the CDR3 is TGTGCCAGCAGTTATTTGGGGGGCGACTACAATGAGCAGTTCTTC.

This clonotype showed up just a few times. The CDR3 region is CASSLTPGVPEAFF. The CDR3 DNA is TGTGCCAGCAGCTTAACACCTGGAGTTCCCGAAGCTTTCTTT. This chain uses TRBV7-6 with TRBJ1-1; unclear D gene. The germline V gene has CDR1 SGHVS and CDR2 FNYEAQ. V shed 2 bases and J shed 8 bases, with 15 bases lying between them. The CDR3 runs 14 residues.

CDR3 DNA: TGTGCCAGCAGCTTGGCCCCTATGACAGGGCGGACCGGGGAGCTGTTTTTT. Translating it yields CASSLAPMTGRTGELFF. This chain joins TRBV5-5 and TRBJ2-2, with 7 bases fitting TRBD1. Germline V gives CDR1 SGHKS, CDR2 YYEKEE (reference sequence). V shed 0 bases and J 5 bases; nucleotides not matched to a gene: 10. The CDR3 runs to 17 residues.

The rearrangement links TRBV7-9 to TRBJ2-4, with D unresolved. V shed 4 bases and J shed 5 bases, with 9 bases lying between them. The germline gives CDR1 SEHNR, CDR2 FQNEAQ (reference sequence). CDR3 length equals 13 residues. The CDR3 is CASSSYAENIQYF. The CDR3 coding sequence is TGTGCCAGCAGCTCTTATGCGGAAAACATTCAGTACTTC.

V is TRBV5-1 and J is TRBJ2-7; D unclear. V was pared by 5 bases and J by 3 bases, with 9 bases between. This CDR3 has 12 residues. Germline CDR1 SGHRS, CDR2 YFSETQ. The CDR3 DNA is TGCGCCAGCAGAGGGAACAGCTACGAGCAGTACTTC. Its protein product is CASRGNSYEQYF.

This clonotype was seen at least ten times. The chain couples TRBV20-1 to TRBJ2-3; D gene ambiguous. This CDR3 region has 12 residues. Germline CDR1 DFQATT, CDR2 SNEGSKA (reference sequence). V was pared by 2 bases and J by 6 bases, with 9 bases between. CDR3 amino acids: CSARPSLDTQYF. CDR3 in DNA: TGCAGTGCTAGACCCTCGTTGGATACGCAGTATTTT.

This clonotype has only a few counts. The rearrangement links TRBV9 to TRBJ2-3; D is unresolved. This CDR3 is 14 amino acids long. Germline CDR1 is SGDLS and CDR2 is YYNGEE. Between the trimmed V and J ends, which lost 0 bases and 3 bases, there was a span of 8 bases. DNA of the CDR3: TGTGCCAGCAGCGTAGAAGAGTCTACAGATACGCAGTATTTT. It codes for CASSVEESTDTQYF.

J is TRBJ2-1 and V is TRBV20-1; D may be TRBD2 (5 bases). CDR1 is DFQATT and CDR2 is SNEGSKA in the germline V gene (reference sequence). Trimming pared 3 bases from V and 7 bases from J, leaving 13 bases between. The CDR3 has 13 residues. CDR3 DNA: TGCAGTGCTAGCATAAGCGGTCAAAATGAGCAGTTCTTC. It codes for CSASISGQNEQFF.

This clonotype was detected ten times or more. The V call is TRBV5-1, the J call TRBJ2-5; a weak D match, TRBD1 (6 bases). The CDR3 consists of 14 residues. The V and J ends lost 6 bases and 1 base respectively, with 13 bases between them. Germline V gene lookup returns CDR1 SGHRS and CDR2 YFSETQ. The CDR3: CASNEGGVQETQYF. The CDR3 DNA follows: TGCGCCAGCAACGAAGGGGGAGTCCAAGAGACCCAGTACTTC.

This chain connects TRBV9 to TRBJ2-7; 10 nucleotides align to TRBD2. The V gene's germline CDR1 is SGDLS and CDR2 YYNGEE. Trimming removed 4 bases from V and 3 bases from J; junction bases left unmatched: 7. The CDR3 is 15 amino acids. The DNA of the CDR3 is TGTGCCAGCAGCCCCCAAGGACTAGCGGACTACGAGCAGTACTTC. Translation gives CASSPQGLADYEQYF. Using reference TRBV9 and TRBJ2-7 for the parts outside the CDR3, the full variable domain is DSGVTQTPKHLITATGQRVTLRCSPRSGDLSVYWYQQSLDQGLQFLIQYYNGEERAKGNILERFSAQQFPDLHSELNLSSLELGDSALYFCASSPQGLADYEQYFGPGTRLTVT.

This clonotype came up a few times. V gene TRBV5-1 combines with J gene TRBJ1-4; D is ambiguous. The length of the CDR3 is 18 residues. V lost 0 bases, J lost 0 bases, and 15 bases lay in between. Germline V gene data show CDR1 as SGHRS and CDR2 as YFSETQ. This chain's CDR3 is CASSLAPPGLSTNEKLFF. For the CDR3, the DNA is TGCGCCAGCAGCTTGGCCCCCCCGGGGTTGTCAACTAATGAAAAACTGTTTTTT.

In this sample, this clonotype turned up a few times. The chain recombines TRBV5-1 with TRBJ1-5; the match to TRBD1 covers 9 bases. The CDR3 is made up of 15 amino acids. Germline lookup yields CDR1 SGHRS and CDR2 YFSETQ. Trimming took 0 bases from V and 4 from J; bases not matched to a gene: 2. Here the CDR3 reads CASSLEGTGNQPQHF. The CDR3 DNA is TGCGCCAGCAGCTTGGAGGGGACAGGGAATCAGCCCCAGCATTTT.

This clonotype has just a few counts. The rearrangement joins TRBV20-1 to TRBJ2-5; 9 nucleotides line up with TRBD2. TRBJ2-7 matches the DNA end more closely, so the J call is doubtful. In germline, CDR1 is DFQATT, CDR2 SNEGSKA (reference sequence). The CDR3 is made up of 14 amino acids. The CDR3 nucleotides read TGCAGTGCCGGTAGCGGGGGCTTATCCTACGAGCAGTACTTC. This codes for CSAGSGGLSYEQYF.

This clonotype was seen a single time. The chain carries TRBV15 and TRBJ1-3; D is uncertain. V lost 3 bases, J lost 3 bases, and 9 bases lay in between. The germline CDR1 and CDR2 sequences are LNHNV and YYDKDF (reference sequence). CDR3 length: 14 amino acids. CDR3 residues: CATSSVRNGNTIYF. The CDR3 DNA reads TGTGCCACCAGCAGCGTCCGAAATGGAAACACCATATATTTT.

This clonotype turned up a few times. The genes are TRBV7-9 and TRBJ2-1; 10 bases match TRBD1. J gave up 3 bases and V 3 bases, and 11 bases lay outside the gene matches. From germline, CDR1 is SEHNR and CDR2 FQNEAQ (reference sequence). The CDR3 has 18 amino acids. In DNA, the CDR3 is TGTGCCAGCAGCTTGCGGGACAGGGGCGAAGGCCACTACAATGAGCAGTTCTTC. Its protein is CASSLRDRGEGHYNEQFF.

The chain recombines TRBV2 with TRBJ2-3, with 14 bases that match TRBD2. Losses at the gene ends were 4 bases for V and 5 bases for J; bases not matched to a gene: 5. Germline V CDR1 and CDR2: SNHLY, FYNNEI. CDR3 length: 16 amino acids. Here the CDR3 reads CASSGLAGGPGDTQYF. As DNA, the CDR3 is TGTGCCAGCAGTGGACTAGCGGGGGGGCCTGGAGATACGCAGTATTTT.

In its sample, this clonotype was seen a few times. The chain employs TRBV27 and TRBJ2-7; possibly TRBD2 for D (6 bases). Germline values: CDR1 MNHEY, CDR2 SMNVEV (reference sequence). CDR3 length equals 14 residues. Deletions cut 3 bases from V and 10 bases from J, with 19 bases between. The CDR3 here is CASSLIGAAGEQYF. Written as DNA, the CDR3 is TGTGCCAGCAGTTTGATTGGGGCAGCGGGCGAACAGTACTTC.

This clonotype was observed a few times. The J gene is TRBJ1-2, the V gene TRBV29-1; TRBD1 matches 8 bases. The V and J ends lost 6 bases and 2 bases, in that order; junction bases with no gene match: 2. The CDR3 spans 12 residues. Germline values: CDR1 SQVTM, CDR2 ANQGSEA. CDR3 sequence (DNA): TGCAGCGTGGGGACAGGAAACTATGGCTACACCTTC. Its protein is CSVGTGNYGYTF. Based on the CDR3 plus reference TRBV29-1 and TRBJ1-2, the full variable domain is SAVISQKPSRDICQRGTSLTIQCQVDSQVTMMFWYRQQPGQSLTLIATANQGSEATYESGFVIDKFPISRPNLTFSTLTVSNMSPEDSSIYLCSVGTGNYGYTFGSGTRLTVV.

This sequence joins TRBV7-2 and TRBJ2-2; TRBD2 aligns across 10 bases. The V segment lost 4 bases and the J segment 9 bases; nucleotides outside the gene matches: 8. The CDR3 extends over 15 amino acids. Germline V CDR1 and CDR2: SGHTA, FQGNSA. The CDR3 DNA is TGTGCCAGCAGCTCCTTAGTAGCGGGAGGTCGGGAGCTGTTTTTT. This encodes CASSSLVAGGRELFF.

The CDR3 here is CAWSVRLAGATNEKLFF. In nucleotides, the CDR3 is TGTGCCTGGAGTGTGAGGTTAGCAGGCGCAACTAATGAAAAACTGTTTTTT. The chain is built from TRBV30 and TRBJ1-4; D call uncertain. Per the germline V gene, CDR1 is GTSNPN and CDR2 is SVGIG (reference sequence). This CDR3 comprises 17 residues. Trimming removed 0 bases at V and 0 bases at J, with 14 bases between.

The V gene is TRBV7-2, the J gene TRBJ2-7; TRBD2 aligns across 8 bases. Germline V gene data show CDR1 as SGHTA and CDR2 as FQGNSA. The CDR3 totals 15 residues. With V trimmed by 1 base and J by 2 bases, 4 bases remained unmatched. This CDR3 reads CASSLEAGEPYEQYF. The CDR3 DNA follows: TGTGCCAGCAGCTTAGAAGCGGGAGAGCCCTACGAGCAGTACTTC.

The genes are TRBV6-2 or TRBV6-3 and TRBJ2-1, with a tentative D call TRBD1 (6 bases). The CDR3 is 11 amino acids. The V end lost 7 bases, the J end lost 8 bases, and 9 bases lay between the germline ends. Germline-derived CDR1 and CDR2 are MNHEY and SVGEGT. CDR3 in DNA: TGTGCCAGCACCCAGGGGTATGAGCAGTTCTTC. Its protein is CASTQGYEQFF.